A selection of T cell receptor beta chains follows, all from one sample in a study of T cell repertoires in cytomegalovirus infection. These receptors have no known antigen. TCRdb used MiXCR to reprocess the reads, holding one entry per CDR3 protein. The table has about 160,000 distinct CDR3 sequences, roughly 22% seen once. Sequenced material: CD8+ T cells from cultured PBMCs, taken from culture after CMV antigen stimulation. These receptors all come from a human donor in good health (CMV status not recorded). Some clones in this sample may be carry-over from other donors' samples. Both conserved end residues are part of each CDR3. The D gene is left open where the match is weak. Rows give clone size only sometimes, using once, few, many, or a class for an expanded clone.

>NA|TRBV7-2|13|NA|TRBJ1-5
TGTGCCAGCAGCTTAGAAGTGGGGCAGCCCCAGCATTTT
CASSLEVGQPQHF
>NA|TRBV6-2/TRBV6-3|15|NA|TRBJ1-1
TGTGCCAGCAGTTACTACGGGACGGATGAGTCTGAAGCTTTCTTT
CASSYYGTDESEAFF
>few|TRBV7-2|14|NA|TRBJ2-5
TGTGCCAGCAGCTTCCGGTGGACCCAAGAGACCCAGTACTTC
CASSFRWTQETQYF
>few|TRBV6-6|16|NA|TRBJ1-1
TGTGCCAGCAGTTACTCTACGGACAGTTTGAACACTGAAGCTTTCTTT
CASSYSTDSLNTEAFF
>NA|TRBV27|14|TRBD1|TRBJ2-3
TGTGCCAGCAGTTTACAGGGGGAGTTAGATACGCAGTATTTT
CASSLQGELDTQYF
>few|TRBV20-1|12|NA|TRBJ2-5
TGCAGTGCTAGAGTGGAGGAAGAGACCCAGTACTTC
CSARVEEETQYF
>NA|TRBV4-1|13|NA|TRBJ2-3
TGCGCCAGCAGCCAATCGACTGGAGATACGCAGTATTTT
CASSQSTGDTQYF
>NA|TRBV7-2|15|NA|TRBJ1-2
TGTGCCAGCAGCTTAATCACAGGGTCGGTTTATGGCTACACCTTC
CASSLITGSVYGYTF
>NA|TRBV5-6|15|TRBD2|TRBJ2-3
TGTGCCAGCAGATCCTGGGGGGGGTCCCCAGATACGCAGTATTTT
CASRSWGGSPDTQYF
>NA|TRBV7-8|14|NA|TRBJ2-2
TGTGCCAGCAGCGCTATAGGGTACACCGGGGAGCTGTTTTTT
CASSAIGYTGELFF
>NA|TRBV7-6|15|NA|TRBJ2-7
TGTGCCAGCAGCTTAGTTACAGCTCGGGACTACGAGCAGTACTTC
CASSLVTARDYEQYF
>many|TRBV7-9|17|NA|TRBJ1-1
TGTGCCAGCAGCTACCGGGACACCCCCGAGGGAAACACTGAAGCTTTCTTT
CASSYRDTPEGNTEAFF
>NA|TRBV6-5|14|NA|TRBJ1-2
TGTGCCAGCAGTTACGGGGAGGGTGACTATGGCTACACCTTC
CASSYGEGDYGYTF
>few|TRBV2|11|NA|TRBJ1-1
TGTGCCCGCGACAGGAACACTGAAGCTTTCTTT
CARDRNTEAFF
>NA|TRBV12-3/TRBV12-4|16|TRBD1|TRBJ2-7
TGTGCCAGCAGTTTAGCCGCAGGACAGGTGAGGAGGGAGCAGTACTTC
CASSLAAGQVRREQYF
>few|TRBV30|12|NA|TRBJ1-1
TGTGCCTGGGCCAGGGGAAACACTGAAGCTTTCTTT
CAWARGNTEAFF
>NA|TRBV7-2|16|NA|TRBJ1-1
TGTGCCAGCAGCCCCGAAGCTAGCGGTGGGGGCCTTGAAGCTTTCTTT
CASSPEASGGGLEAFF
>NA|TRBV7-2|18|TRBD2|TRBJ2-5
TGTGCCAGCAGGAAGGGGCGGACTAGCGGGGGGCCGCAAGAGACCCAGTACTTC
CASRKGRTSGGPQETQYF
>NA|TRBV20-1|15|NA|TRBJ2-2
TGCAGTGCTAGAGTCAGGCCAGGGAACACCGGGGAGCTGTTTTTT
CSARVRPGNTGELFF
>NA|TRBV7-9|15|NA|TRBJ2-3
TGTGCCAGCAGCACCCCGGGGCGGGGTGAGGTTACGCAGTATTTT
CASSTPGRGEVTQYF
>few|TRBV6-2/TRBV6-3|14|NA|TRBJ1-1
TGTGCCAGCAGTTACGGGTCAGACAACACTGAAGCTTTCTTT
CASSYGSDNTEAFF
>few|TRBV7-9|12|NA|TRBJ1-2
TGTGCCAGCAGTCTAAACTTCTATGGCTACACCTTC
CASSLNFYGYTF
>few|TRBV15|14|TRBD1|TRBJ2-2
TGTGCCACCAGCTCGGACAGGGGCACCGGGGAGCTGTTTTTT
CATSSDRGTGELFF
>few|TRBV3-1|15|NA|TRBJ2-5
TGTGCCAGCAGCCCTCAGGACGGGGCACAAGAGACCCAGTACTTC
CASSPQDGAQETQYF
>many|TRBV11-2|11|NA|TRBJ1-1
TGTGCCAGCAGTGGTAACACTGAAGCTTTCTTT
CASSGNTEAFF
>few|TRBV7-6|16|TRBD1|TRBJ1-1
TGTGCCAGCAGCTTGAACAGGGGGTCCGGGGACACTGAAGCTTTCTTT
CASSLNRGSGDTEAFF
>few|TRBV7-3|12|NA|TRBJ2-2
TGTGCCAGCAGATCCCTATCCGGGGAGCTGTTTTTT
CASRSLSGELFF